These T cell receptor beta chains were read from a single sample in a study of T cell responses to AZD1222 COVID-19 vaccine. Clones were sequenced by immunoSEQ multiplex PCR, and TCRdb holds only the in-frame ones, with some missing. The sample lists about 85,000 clones, approximately 89% occurring once. The sample was peripheral blood, taken on day 0 of AZD1222 vaccination. These receptors all come from an adult in good health. The CDR3 runs from the conserved cysteine through the conserved F or W. D genes are given only for firm matches. Where a row states a size, it is once, few, many or the class of an expanded clone; other rows omit it.

CDR3	DNA	V	J	D	size
CASSLLPGQPAAAGFAEAFF	TGTGCCAGCAGTTTACTCCCGGGACAGCCAGCCGCGGCAGGATTCGCTGAAGCTTTCTTT	TRBV27	TRBJ1-1	TRBD1	once
CASSGVEQFF	TGTGCCAGCAGCGGCGTTGAGCAGTTCTTC	TRBV3-1/TRBV3-2	TRBJ2-1	-	-
CASSEWGEGPQHF	TGTGCCAGCAGTGAGTGGGGAGAAGGGCCCCAGCATTTT	TRBV2	TRBJ1-5	-	-
CASSSGSSGTYNEQFF	TGTGCCAGCTCCTCCGGGTCCAGCGGGACATACAATGAGCAGTTCTTC	TRBV18	TRBJ2-1	-	-
CASRTTSGGPETQYF	TGTGCCAGCAGAACGACTAGCGGGGGCCCAGAGACCCAGTACTTC	TRBV11-2	TRBJ2-5	TRBD2	-
CASSPLAVSYEQYF	TGTGCCAGTAGTCCCTTAGCGGTGTCCTACGAGCAGTACTTC	TRBV19	TRBJ2-7	-	-
CASSPFPATDTQYF	TGTGCCAGCTCACCATTTCCAGCCACAGATACGCAGTATTTT	TRBV18	TRBJ2-3	-	-
CASSAGQGPNQPQHF	TGTGCCAGCTCGGCTGGACAGGGCCCAAATCAGCCCCAGCATTTT	TRBV18	TRBJ1-5	TRBD1	-
CASSPLGQDQPQHF	TGTGCCAGCTCACCCCTCGGGCAGGATCAGCCCCAGCATTTT	TRBV6-5	TRBJ1-5	-	few
CAWSPGGAPDYGYTF	TGTGCCTGGAGTCCCGGGGGGGCACCGGACTATGGCTACACCTTC	TRBV30	TRBJ1-2	-	-
CASSTQGARNTGELFF	TGTGCCAGTAGCACGCAGGGGGCGCGGAACACCGGGGAGCTGTTTTTT	TRBV19	TRBJ2-2	TRBD1	few
CASSEGDLGGGYGYTF	TGTGCCAGCAGTGAAGGAGACTTGGGAGGGGGCTATGGCTACACCTTC	TRBV2	TRBJ1-2	-	-
CASSSDRKNTGELFF	TGTGCCAGCAGCTCTGACAGGAAAAACACCGGGGAGCTGTTTTTT	TRBV6-5	TRBJ2-2	-	once
CASSLGPSEASYNEQFF	TGTGCCAGCAGCTTAGGCCCTAGCGAGGCCTCCTACAATGAGCAGTTCTTC	TRBV11-2	TRBJ2-1	-	-
CASSIGGHLSEQYF	TGTGCCAGTAGTATCGGGGGGCACCTGTCCGAGCAGTACTTC	TRBV19	TRBJ2-7	-	-
CASSRRTLRGYTF	TGTGCCAGCAGTCGAAGGACACTCCGGGGCTACACCTTC	TRBV6-5	TRBJ1-2	-	-
CASSRERGYTF	TGTGCCAGCAGTCGTGAGCGGGGCTACACCTTC	TRBV6-5	TRBJ1-2	-	-
CASSSLGLAASTDTQYF	TGTGCCAGCAGTTCGCTAGGACTAGCGGCTAGCACAGATACGCAGTATTTT	TRBV6-2/TRBV6-3	TRBJ2-3	TRBD2	-
CASSPIGRGTTKGANVLTF	TGTGCCAGCTCACCAATCGGGAGGGGGACTACTAAAGGGGCCAACGTCCTGACTTTC	TRBV18	TRBJ2-6	TRBD2	-
CATSGRSAGGKGNTEAFF	TGTGCCACCAGTGGTCGGAGTGCAGGGGGCAAGGGGAACACTGAAGCTTTCTTT	TRBV24-1	TRBJ1-1	TRBD1	few
CASSRTRPTDTQYF	TGTGCCAGCAGCAGGACTAGACCCACAGATACGCAGTATTTT	TRBV7-6	TRBJ2-3	TRBD2	-
CAIRGQSTDTQYF	TGTGCCATCAGGGGACAGAGCACAGATACGCAGTATTTT	TRBV10-3	TRBJ2-3	TRBD1	-
CASSLASYEQYF	TGTGCCAGCAGCTTGGCTTCCTACGAGCAGTACTTC	TRBV5-6	TRBJ2-7	-	-
CASSPTYPGHEQYF	TGTGCCAGCTCCCCCACCTATCCTGGGCACGAGCAGTACTTC	TRBV18	TRBJ2-7	-	-
CASSLLGVVAFF	TGTGCCAGCAGCTTATTGGGGGTTGTGGCTTTCTTT	TRBV7-9	TRBJ1-1	-	-
CASLNIATHEAFF	TGTGCCAGCCTGAATATCGCAACCCATGAAGCTTTCTTT	TRBV28	TRBJ1-1	-	-
CASREGLAGGPDTQYF	TGTGCCAGCAGGGAGGGACTAGCGGGAGGTCCAGATACGCAGTATTTT	TRBV2	TRBJ2-3	TRBD2	-
CASSPAGVPMTQYF	TGTGCCAGCAGCCCAGCGGGAGTCCCCATGACCCAGTACTTC	TRBV11-2	TRBJ2-5	TRBD2	-
CASSQVVGIYEQYF	TGCGCCAGCAGCCAAGTTGTGGGTATCTACGAGCAGTACTTC	TRBV4-1	TRBJ2-7	-	-
CASSPMTSGWDNEQFF	TGTGCCAGCAGCCCAATGACTAGCGGTTGGGATAATGAGCAGTTCTTC	TRBV7-2	TRBJ2-1	TRBD2	-
CASSGTVETYGYTF	TGTGCCAGTAGTGGGACAGTCGAAACCTATGGCTACACCTTC	TRBV19	TRBJ1-2	TRBD1	-
CASGLDIRPSSAGYTF	TGTGCTAGTGGTTTGGATATCCGTCCCTCATCGGCCGGCTACACCTTC	TRBV12-5	TRBJ1-2	-	-
CASRPPGSGNTIYF	TGTGCCAGCAGACCTCCGGGCTCTGGAAACACCATATATTTT	TRBV7-9	TRBJ1-3	-	-
CASTPGMAPYNEQFF	TGTGCCAGCACGCCTGGAATGGCGCCTTACAATGAGCAGTTCTTC	TRBV14	TRBJ2-1	-	few
CASSLSSGGRAEAAEQFF	TGTGCCAGCAGTTTATCGAGTGGCGGGAGGGCCGAGGCGGCTGAGCAGTTCTTC	TRBV27	TRBJ2-1	TRBD2	-
CASSSIAGQFF	TGTGCCAGCAGCTCGATAGCAGGGCAGTTCTTC	TRBV7-2	TRBJ2-1	-	-
CASGAGRRQPQHF	TGTGCCAGCGGGGCAGGGAGACGTCAGCCCCAGCATTTT	TRBV6-5	TRBJ1-5	-	-
CASYLGMNTEAFF	TGTGCCAGCTACCTGGGGATGAACACTGAAGCTTTCTTT	TRBV2	TRBJ1-1	-	-
CSVVPTGGFSYEQYF	TGCAGCGTTGTCCCCACAGGGGGCTTCTCCTACGAGCAGTACTTC	TRBV29-1	TRBJ2-7	TRBD1	-
CASSSRTGGLEKLFF	TGTGCCAGCAGTTCCCGGACAGGGGGTCTTGAAAAACTGTTTTTT	TRBV28	TRBJ1-4	TRBD1	few
CASSVAGDGNSPLHF	TGTGCCAGCAGCGTAGCAGGGGATGGCAATTCACCCCTCCACTTT	TRBV9	TRBJ1-6	-	-
CASSPTSSTEAFF	TGTGCCAGCAGCCCTACCAGCAGCACTGAAGCTTTCTTT	TRBV7-9	TRBJ1-1	-	once
CASSLYSNTEAFF	TGTGCCAGCAGCTTATACTCGAACACTGAAGCTTTCTTT	TRBV11-3	TRBJ1-1	-	-
CAISGRGEDEQYF	TGTGCCATCTCCGGCCGGGGAGAGGACGAGCAGTACTTC	TRBV10-3	TRBJ2-7	-	-
CASSPAGGVADTQYF	TGTGCCAGCAGCCCAGCGGGAGGTGTGGCAGATACGCAGTATTTT	TRBV7-2	TRBJ2-3	TRBD2	-
CASSLVYGQQPGNTIYF	TGTGCCAGCAGCTTAGTTTACGGACAGCAGCCTGGAAACACCATATATTTT	TRBV7-8	TRBJ1-3	-	-
CASSLRGIYEQYF	TGTGCCAGCAGCTTAAGGGGGATCTACGAGCAGTACTTC	TRBV13	TRBJ2-7	-	-
CASSRTFSTDTQYF	TGTGCCAGCAGCCGGACATTTAGCACAGATACGCAGTATTTT	TRBV7-9	TRBJ2-3	-	-
CASSEGRLGTEAFF	TGTGCCAGCAGTGAAGGACGCCTTGGCACTGAAGCTTTCTTT	TRBV2	TRBJ1-1	-	once
CASSPRRETEAFF	TGTGCCAGCAGTCCCCGACGGGAGACAGAAGCTTTCTTT	TRBV2	TRBJ1-1	-	-
CASSLALSNTEAFF	TGTGCCAGCAGCTTGGCCCTCTCGAACACTGAAGCTTTCTTT	TRBV7-8	TRBJ1-1	-	-
CASSLEQYSPLHF	TGTGCCAGCAGCTTGGAACAGTACTCACCCCTCCACTTT	TRBV5-8	TRBJ1-6	-	-
CSVWDGYGYTF	TGCAGCGTCTGGGACGGATATGGCTACACCTTC	TRBV29-1	TRBJ1-2	-	once
CASSPQAGFFGYEQYF	TGTGCCAGCTCACCGCAAGCAGGATTTTTCGGCTACGAGCAGTACTTC	TRBV18	TRBJ2-7	-	-
CASSTRTSGPGELFF	TGTGCCAGTAGTACGAGGACTAGCGGGCCCGGGGAGCTGTTTTTT	TRBV19	TRBJ2-2	TRBD2	once
CASSIRAGVGTDTQYF	TGTGCCAGTAGTATACGAGCGGGAGTTGGCACAGATACGCAGTATTTT	TRBV19	TRBJ2-3	TRBD2	once